The TCR beta chain under discussion was sequenced for a study of read filtering for tumor transcriptome and immune sequencing. As for the study in general: The cohort had roughly 16 men and approximately 15 women aged about 45 to 80, mean about 68 years. DNase treatment preceded whole-transcriptome library preparation. Fewer than 10 patients were R-ISS I, around 15 were R-ISS II, six or seven were R-ISS III.

Study-wide results and limits: The CD138-negative fraction was mixed bone marrow immune cells, not pure T cells.

Molecular barcoded adaptors covering alpha/delta and beta/gamma chains were used on roughly 400 ng RNA. TCRdb called the reads again in MiXCR, with one record for every CDR3 protein. In the table there are roughly 93,000 distinct CDR3 sequences, 20% to 25% of which are singletons. The ends lost 7 bases at V and 7 bases at J; junction bases unmatched: 14. CDR1 is SEHNR, CDR2 FQNEAQ, per germline (reference sequence). The CDR3 length is 15 residues. Remarks on this clonotype: Its antigen is still unknown. One base away lies a much larger clone, so this may be a sequencing read error.

This chain links TRBV7-9 with TRBJ2-5; 8 bases are a match to TRBD2. Sequenced: a population of CD138-negative cells sorted from bone marrow. The source of this sequence is a donor aged 40 or over with multiple myeloma. The CDR3 spells CASIPPTDSGGTQYF. The CDR3 region has the DNA TGTGCCAGCATCCCCCCGACAGACAGCGGGGGGACCCAGTACTTC.